This T cell receptor (beta chain) was sequenced during a study of shared clonotypes between healthy human individuals. Study results and caveats: Non-shared clonotypes had lower generation probabilities than clonotypes shared by all four sorted-subset donors.

Deep was the level used in running the assay. Method: immunoSEQ multiplex PCR; TCRdb's copy keeps in-frame clones and lacks some. The sample consists of 2 million to 2.5 million clones, 90% to 95% of them appearing once. The naive CD8 fraction comprised CD45RO-negative cells positively selected for CCR7 and excluded terminally differentiated effector memory CD45RA+ cells. Germline V gene sequence: CDR1 SEHNR, CDR2 FQNEAQ (reference sequence). CDR3 length: 16 residues. Trimming cost V 1 base and J 0 bases, with 10 bases left between them. This clone was detected once. Its target is not known. This CDR3 is also generated by other DNA sequences in the sample.

Sequenced sample: naive CD8+ T cells from PBMCs. The source of this sequence is a young man in good health. Some clones in this sample may be carry-over from other donors' samples. J is TRBJ2-1 and V is TRBV7-9; D may correspond to TRBD1 or TRBD2 (6 bases each). CDR3 nucleotide sequence: TGTGCCAGCAGCTTAGTAGGGGGGAGCTCCTACAATGAGCAGTTCTTC. Translating it yields CASSLVGGSSYNEQFF.